This T cell receptor (beta chain) was observed in a study of T cells in Graves' hyperthyroidism and ophthalmopathy. Study-wide points: Most expanded thyroid clonotypes above 0.001 also appeared in blood.

The CDR3 runs to 14 residues. V dropped 1 base and J dropped 4 bases, with 9 bases sitting between them. CDR1 and CDR2 from the germline V gene are SGHDT and YYEEEE. To note about this clonotype: Its antigen is unknown.

The study left out patients who had uncontrolled infection, other autoimmune disease, pregnancy or lactation. Amplification targeted TCR beta CDR3 regions from RNA transcripts. HTBI primers were employed in a first-round RT-PCR of the TCR CDR3. MiXCR, applied by TCRdb to the multiplex PCR reads, yields one record per CDR3 protein. The table lists some 770,000 distinct CDR3 sequences, 16% of them singletons, with 8.4% in the top ten. Sample: blood. The chain employs TRBV5-6 and TRBJ2-1; D remains unclear. This clonotype originated in a man aged 18 to 35 with Graves' hyperthyroidism. This CDR3 reads CASSLQQLYNEQFF. CDR3 in DNA: TGTGCCAGCAGCTTGCAACAGTTATACAATGAGCAGTTCTTC. Complete variable domain (other parts from reference TRBV5-6 and TRBJ2-1): DAGVTQSPTHLIKTRGQQVTLRCSPKSGHDTVSWYQQALGQGPQFIFQYYEEEERQRGNFPDRFSGHQFPNYSSELNVNALLLGDSALYLCASSLQQLYNEQFFGPGTRLTVL.